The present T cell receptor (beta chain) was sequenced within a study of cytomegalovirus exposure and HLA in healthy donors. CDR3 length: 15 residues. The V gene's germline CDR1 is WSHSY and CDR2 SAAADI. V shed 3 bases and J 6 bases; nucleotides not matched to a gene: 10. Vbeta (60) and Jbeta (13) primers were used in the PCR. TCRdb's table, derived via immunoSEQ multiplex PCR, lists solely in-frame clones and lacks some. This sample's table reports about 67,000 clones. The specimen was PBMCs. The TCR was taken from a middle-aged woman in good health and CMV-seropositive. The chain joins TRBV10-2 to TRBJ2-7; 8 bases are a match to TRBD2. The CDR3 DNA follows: TGCGCCAGCAGTGACCCCGCCGGACTAGCTGTCGAGCAGTACTTC. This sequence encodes CASSDPAGLAVEQYF.